Described below is a single T cell receptor (beta chain) sequence and its context. This entry is derived from a study of blood T cell repertoires in COVID-19. Study context: Samples representing acute and convalescent COVID-19 were sourced from the United States, Italy and Spain. PBMCs, B-cell-depleted T cells, or T cells provided the cDNA or gDNA that made up the material.

V dropped 5 bases and J dropped 2; count of bases not matched to a gene: 7. Germline-derived CDR1 and CDR2 are SGHAT and FQNNGV. The CDR3 is 15 residues long. Data came from immunoSEQ multiplex PCR; TCRdb stores just in-frame clones and leaves some out. The data contain about 75,000 clones, 88% of them singletons. The chain uses TRBV11-2 and TRBJ2-7; 9 nucleotides match TRBD1. The TCR comes from a human donor in a cohort sampled during active COVID-19. The sequenced sample consisted of peripheral blood. CDR3 sequence reads: CASSARTGVAYEQYF. The CDR3 bases are TGTGCCAGCAGCGCCCGGACAGGGGTGGCCTACGAGCAGTACTTC.